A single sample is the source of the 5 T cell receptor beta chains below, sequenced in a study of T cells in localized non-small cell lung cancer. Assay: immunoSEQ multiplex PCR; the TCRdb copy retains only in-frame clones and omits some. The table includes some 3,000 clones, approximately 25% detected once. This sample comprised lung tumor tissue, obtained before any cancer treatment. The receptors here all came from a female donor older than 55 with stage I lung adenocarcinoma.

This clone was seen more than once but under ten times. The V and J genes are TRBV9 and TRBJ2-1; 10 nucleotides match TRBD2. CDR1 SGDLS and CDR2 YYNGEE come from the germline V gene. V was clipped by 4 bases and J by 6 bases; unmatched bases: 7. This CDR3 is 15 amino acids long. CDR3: CASSPTSGAVNEQFF. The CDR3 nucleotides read TGTGCCAGCAGCCCCACTAGCGGGGCTGTCAATGAGCAGTTCTTC.

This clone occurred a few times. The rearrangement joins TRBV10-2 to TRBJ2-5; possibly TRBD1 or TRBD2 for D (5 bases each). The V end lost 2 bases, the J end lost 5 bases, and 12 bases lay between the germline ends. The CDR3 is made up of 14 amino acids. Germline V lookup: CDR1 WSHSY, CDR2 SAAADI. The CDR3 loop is CASSEPGRPETQYF. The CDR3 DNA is TGCGCCAGCAGTGAGCCGGGACGACCCGAGACCCAGTACTTC.

CDR3 sequence reads: CASSLDPGRTEAFF. The CDR3 coding sequence is TGCGCCAGCAGCTTGGATCCGGGGCGGACTGAAGCTTTCTTT. This rearrangement joins TRBV5-1 to TRBJ1-1; maybe TRBD1 (5 bases). V lost 0 bases, J lost 5 bases, and 11 bases lay in between. Germline loops: CDR1 SGHRS, CDR2 YFSETQ. The CDR3 is made up of 14 amino acids.

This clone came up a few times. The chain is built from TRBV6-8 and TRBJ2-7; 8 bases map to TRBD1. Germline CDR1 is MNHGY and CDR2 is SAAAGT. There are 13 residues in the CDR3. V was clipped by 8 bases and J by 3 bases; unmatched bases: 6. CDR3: CASGAGQGYEQYF. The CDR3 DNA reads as TGTGCCAGCGGCGCCGGACAGGGCTACGAGCAGTACTTC.

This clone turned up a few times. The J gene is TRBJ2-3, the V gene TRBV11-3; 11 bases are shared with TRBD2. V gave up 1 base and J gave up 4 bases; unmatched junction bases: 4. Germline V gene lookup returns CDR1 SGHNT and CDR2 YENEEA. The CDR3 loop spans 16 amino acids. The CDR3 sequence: CASSLGALAGADTQYF. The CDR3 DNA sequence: TGTGCCAGCAGCTTAGGGGCACTAGCGGGAGCAGATACGCAGTATTTT.